The 26 T cell receptor beta chains in this list originate from one sample, sequenced in a study of shared clonotypes between healthy human individuals. Profiled with immunoSEQ multiplex PCR; TCRdb holds only in-frame clones, not every one. The sample has hundreds of thousands of clones; roughly three quarters are singletons. Sequenced input: PBMCs. The source of these receptors is a woman in her forties in good health. Some clones in this sample may be carry-over from other donors' samples.

This rearrangement joins TRBV7-8 to TRBJ2-1, with D possibly being TRBD2 (6 bases). The germline V gene encodes CDR1 SGHVS and CDR2 FQNEAQ. The V gene lost 5 bases and the J gene lost 7 bases, with 21 bases spanning the gap. The CDR3 totals 16 residues. CDR3 nucleotide sequence: TGTGCCAGCAGCCTAACCCTACAGTGGGGGAGGAATGAGCAGTTCTTC. Amino acids: CASSLTLQWGRNEQFF. Full variable domain (missing parts from reference TRBV7-8 and TRBJ2-1): GAGVSQSPRYKVAKRGQDVALRCDPISGHVSLFWYQQALGQGPEFLTYFQNEAQLDKSGLPSDRFFAERPEGSVSTLKIQRTQQEDSAVYLCASSLTLQWGRNEQFFGPGTRLTVL.

The gene calls are TRBV7-2 and TRBJ1-3; no definite D call. Trimming took 4 bases from V and 2 from J, leaving 6 bases between them. CDR3 length: 13 amino acids. CDR1 SGHTA and CDR2 FQGNSA come from the germline V gene. The CDR3 sequence: CASSSSAGNTIYF. CDR3 nucleotides: TGTGCCAGCAGCTCTTCTGCTGGAAACACCATATATTTT.

This clone was seen a handful of times. V usage is TRBV28 and J usage is TRBJ1-2; D may be TRBD1 (5 bases). This CDR3 is built from 13 residues. V was shortened by 6 bases and J by 3 bases, with 11 bases between the two germline ends. Germline V lookup: CDR1 MDHEN, CDR2 SYDVKM. The CDR3 reads CASRTGSHYGYTF. DNA for the CDR3: TGTGCCAGCAGAACAGGTAGCCACTATGGCTACACCTTC.

The V and J genes are TRBV6-1 and TRBJ1-2; 7 bases match TRBD1. Trimming removed 6 bases from V and 6 bases from J; junction bases left unmatched: 7. This CDR3 spans 13 amino acids. CDR1 MNHNS and CDR2 SASEGT come from the germline V gene. The CDR3 loop is CASSRTGEDGYTF. The CDR3 nucleotides are TGTGCCAGCAGCCGTACAGGGGAGGATGGCTACACCTTC.

V gene TRBV5-5 combines with J gene TRBJ2-7, with 12 nucleotides matching TRBD2. Germline loops: CDR1 SGHKS, CDR2 YYEKEE (reference sequence). J gave up 4 bases and V 5 bases, and 7 bases lay outside the gene matches. CDR3 length equals 15 residues. Here the CDR3 reads CASSSSGRATYEQYF. Written as DNA, the CDR3 is TGTGCCAGCAGTTCTAGCGGGAGGGCCACTTACGAGCAGTACTTC.

The chain is built from TRBV5-6 and TRBJ2-1; 7 bases line up with TRBD1. The CDR3 totals 15 residues. J gave up 4 bases and V 3 bases, and 7 bases lay outside the gene matches. Germline values: CDR1 SGHDT, CDR2 YYEEEE. The CDR3: CASSSNRGLYNEQFF. CDR3 nucleotides: TGTGCCAGCAGCTCAAACAGGGGCCTTTACAATGAGCAGTTCTTC.

The J gene is TRBJ1-4, the V gene TRBV5-3, with a weak D call TRBD1 (6 bases). TRBV5-3 is an ORF, and what it does is uncertain. The germline V and J ends were trimmed by 1 base and 6 bases, with 16 bases remaining between them. The CDR3 covers 16 residues. The CDR3 DNA is TGTGCCAGAAGCTTGTCCCACAGGGTGAAGGATGAAAAACTGTTTTTT. Translated, it gives CARSLSHRVKDEKLFF.

Concerning this clone: One end of the junction varies from germline; a read error may be responsible. This chain uses TRBV27 with TRBJ2-1; the D call may be TRBD1 or TRBD2 (5 bases each). Germline V lookup: CDR1 MNHEY, CDR2 SMNVEV (reference sequence). The CDR3 extends over 16 amino acids. The CDR3 reads CASSLSSGSSYNERFF. CDR3 DNA sequence: TGTGCCAGCAGTTTATCGTCAGGGAGCTCCTACAATGAGCGGTTCTTC.

The CDR3 DNA sequence: TGCGCCAGCAGCTTGGTTGTGTGGGGAGTTAACACTGAAGCTTTCTTT. Protein: CASSLVVWGVNTEAFF. This chain uses TRBV5-1 with TRBJ1-1, with D unclear. This CDR3 is built from 16 residues. Trimming cost V 0 bases and J 2 bases, with 14 bases left between them. Germline V lookup: CDR1 SGHRS, CDR2 YFSETQ.

The count of this clone is one. The genes are TRBV19 and TRBJ2-7; 12 bases map to TRBD2. Germline CDR1 LNHDA, CDR2 SQIVND (reference sequence). Unmatched junction bases numbered 3, after V lost 1 base and J lost 2 bases. The CDR3 runs 16 residues. This CDR3 is CASSIGTSGRPYEQYF. As DNA, the CDR3 is TGTGCCAGTAGTATAGGTACTAGCGGGAGGCCCTACGAGCAGTACTTC.

The chain joins TRBV10-3 to TRBJ1-2, with 7 bases matching TRBD1. CDR3 length: 13 residues. V lost 7 bases to trimming and J lost 7 bases; unmatched junction nucleotides: 9. The germline CDR1 and CDR2 sequences are ENHRY and SYGVKD. DNA of the CDR3: TGTGCCATCATGGGCTGGGACAGACGTGGCTACACCTTC. Translated: CAIMGWDRRGYTF.

The rearrangement links TRBV11-2 to TRBJ2-5, with D perhaps TRBD2 (6 bases). The CDR3 is made up of 15 amino acids. Germline V gene data show CDR1 as SGHAT and CDR2 as FQNNGV. V was shortened by 5 bases and J by 4 bases, with 17 bases between the two germline ends. This CDR3 reads CASSPRLETGETQYF. The CDR3 DNA follows: TGTGCCAGCAGCCCCAGACTAGAAACAGGAGAGACCCAGTACTTC.

V gene TRBV4-2 combines with J gene TRBJ2-7, with 7 positions matching TRBD2. Germline values: CDR1 LGHNA, CDR2 YNFKEQ. V was pared by 1 base and J by 3 bases, with 9 bases of the junction left unmatched. The CDR3 sequence is 16 residues long. The CDR3 coding sequence is TGTGCCAGCAGCCAAGGGTCGCTAGCGGAGGACTACGAGCAGTACTTC. Translation gives CASSQGSLAEDYEQYF.

This clone was found a few times. This chain links TRBV7-9 with TRBJ2-1; a weak D match, TRBD2 (7 bases). The germline V gene has CDR1 SEHNR and CDR2 FQNEAQ (reference sequence). The CDR3 spans 12 residues. The V and J ends lost 8 bases and 10 bases respectively, with 15 bases between them. In DNA form, the CDR3 reads TGTGCCAGCCGTTCTTCGGGGGGCGAGCAGTTCTTC. This gives the protein CASRSSGGEQFF.

In this sample, this clone turned up a few times. The J gene is TRBJ1-2, the V gene TRBV10-3; TRBD1 is a possible D gene (6 bases). Trimming took 10 bases from V and 5 from J, leaving 11 bases between them. CDR3 size: 11 residues. Germline V gene data show CDR1 as ENHRY and CDR2 as SYGVKD. The CDR3 DNA follows: TGTGCCACCGAGGACAGTTATGGCTACACCTTC. Its translation is CATEDSYGYTF.

The chain combines TRBV2 with TRBJ1-1, with D possibly matching TRBD1 (6 bases). The CDR3 loop spans 14 amino acids. CDR1 and CDR2 (germline): SNHLY, FYNNEI. V was pared by 1 base and J by 6 bases, with 12 bases between. The CDR3 DNA reads TGTGCCAGCAGTGAAGACAGGGTATGGGCTGAAGCTTTCTTT. Translating it yields CASSEDRVWAEAFF.

Concerning this clone: Only one base separates this from a far larger clonotype, so it likely reflects a read error. As the CDR3 is not closed by the conserved phenylalanine or tryptophan, this likely results from a read error. The chain recombines TRBV4-2 with TRBJ2-7, with D perhaps TRBD1 (5 bases). Between the trimmed V and J ends, which lost 3 bases and 2 bases, there was a span of 14 bases. The CDR3 is 15 amino acids. CDR1 and CDR2 (germline): LGHNA, YNFKEQ. The CDR3 reads CASSHNVETAYEQYS. DNA for the CDR3: TGTGCCAGCAGCCACAACGTTGAGACAGCCTACGAGCAGTACTCC.

This clone was observed many times. This chain connects TRBV30 to TRBJ2-2; 8 bases align to TRBD2. This CDR3 has 15 amino acids. CDR1 and CDR2 from the germline V gene are GTSNPN and SVGIG (reference sequence). V was clipped by 1 base and J by 6 bases; unmatched bases: 7. The CDR3 nucleotides are TGTGCCTGGAGTGGAGGACTAGCAGACCCCGGGGAGCTGTTTTTT. Translated: CAWSGGLADPGELFF.

This clone appeared once. The J gene is TRBJ2-2, the V gene TRBV6-5; 8 nucleotides agree with TRBD1. The V gene's germline CDR1 is MNHEY and CDR2 SVGAGI. V lost 2 bases and J lost 6; bases outside the gene matches: 8. This CDR3 is built from 16 residues. The CDR3 sequence is CASSYEGQVGAGELFF. In DNA form, the CDR3 reads TGTGCCAGCAGTTACGAGGGACAGGTCGGGGCCGGGGAGCTGTTTTTT.

This clone appeared a few times. CDR3 DNA: TGTGCCAGCAGTCCTGGGCTTGGGGAGACCCAGTACTTC. It yields the protein CASSPGLGETQYF. The V call is TRBV28, the J call TRBJ2-5, with D hard to call. Trimming took 5 bases from V and 5 from J, leaving 12 bases between them. Germline V gene data show CDR1 as MDHEN and CDR2 as SYDVKM. This CDR3 region has 13 residues.

The rearrangement joins TRBV6-1 to TRBJ2-4; D may match TRBD1 or TRBD2 (5 bases each). Trimming took off 5 bases at V and 0 bases at J, with 8 bases between the two ends. Germline CDR1 and CDR2: MNHNS and SASEGT. The CDR3 has 14 residues. CDR3 protein: CASSRGVAKNIQYF. CDR3 DNA sequence: TGTGCCAGCAGTAGAGGGGTAGCCAAAAACATTCAGTACTTC.

The chain couples TRBV11-2 to TRBJ2-5; no definite D call. The V gene's germline CDR1 is SGHAT and CDR2 FQNNGV. The CDR3 covers 12 residues. Trimming stripped 2 bases from V and 5 bases from J, with 6 bases between. The CDR3 loop is CASSLRLETQYF. The CDR3 DNA follows: TGTGCCAGCAGCTTAAGGTTGGAGACCCAGTACTTC.

This clone was detected only once. The genes are TRBV13 and TRBJ2-7; TRBD1 aligns across 9 bases. J gave up 5 bases and V 5 bases, and 10 bases lay outside the gene matches. This CDR3 region has 15 residues. Germline V CDR1 and CDR2: PRHDT, FYEKMQ (reference sequence). CDR3 in DNA: TGTGCCAGCAGCCTCTCGGGACAGGGAGGCGACGAGCAGTACTTC. This sequence encodes CASSLSGQGGDEQYF.

This clone was seen once. The chain links TRBV4-1 to TRBJ2-7, with 8 bases identical to TRBD1. The V segment lost 4 bases and the J segment 4 bases; nucleotides outside the gene matches: 15. The CDR3 sequence is 17 residues long. Germline V lookup: CDR1 MGHRA, CDR2 YSYEKL. In DNA form, the CDR3 reads TGCGCCAGCAGCCGAACTATACCGGGACAGGTTAGGTACGAGCAGTACTTC. The encoded protein is CASSRTIPGQVRYEQYF.

The chain employs TRBV5-1 and TRBJ1-1, with D tentatively TRBD1 (5 bases). CDR3 size: 16 residues. Germline values: CDR1 SGHRS, CDR2 YFSETQ. V lost 2 bases to trimming and J lost 5 bases, with 19 bases between them. Here the CDR3 DNA reads TGCGCCAGCAGCTTTGGGAACGAGGGGAGAGGTACTGAAGCTTTCTTT. It codes for CASSFGNEGRGTEAFF.

This clone was detected only once. The CDR3 DNA sequence: TGTGCCAGAAGCCCGGGACTAGCGGGCAATGTCTACTCCTACGAGCAGTACTTC. The encoded protein is CARSPGLAGNVYSYEQYF. This chain joins TRBV5-3 and TRBJ2-7; 12 nucleotides agree with TRBD2. TRBV5-3 has ORF status, its function being uncertain. J lost 0 bases, V lost 4 bases, and 11 bases had no gene match. CDR3 length equals 18 residues.